The 18 T cell receptor beta chains given below trace back to one sample, sequenced in a study of OX40 agonist ivuxolimab in advanced cancers. The library was produced with the immunoSEQ multiplex PCR assay. Drawn from immuneACCESS, this table holds only the in-frame rearrangements with V and J called that TCRdb kept. Clones are partly lost; checked studies trace under half to an unresolved V gene and leave the rest unexplained. The sample table shows 80,000 to 95,000 clones, and around 90% are seen once. Of the sample, 0.71% falls within the top ten clones. The sample consisted of CD4+ or CD8+ T cells sorted from blood, taken in a trial of the OX40 agonist ivuxolimab. The receptors here all came from an adult with an advanced solid tumor such as melanoma, head and neck, liver or kidney cancer.

V and J are TRBV7-6 and TRBJ1-6, with 10 bases that match TRBD1. From germline, CDR1 is SGHVS and CDR2 FNYEAQ. V trimming: 0 bases; J trimming: 8 bases; junction bases outside the gene matches: 1. The CDR3 loop spans 15 amino acids. The CDR3 sequence: CASSLADRGDSPLHF. The DNA for the CDR3 is TGTGCCAGCAGCTTAGCGGACAGGGGGGATTCACCCCTCCACTTT. Combining the CDR3 with reference TRBV7-6 and TRBJ1-6 gives the whole variable domain GAGVSQSPRYKVTKRGQDVALRCDPISGHVSLYWYRQALGQGPEFLTYFNYEAQQDKSGLPNDRFSAERPEGSISTLTIQRTEQRDSAMYRCASSLADRGDSPLHFGNGTRLTVT.

The chain is built from TRBV28 and TRBJ1-2; D is unresolved. Germline CDR1 is MDHEN and CDR2 is SYDVKM. This CDR3 has 12 amino acids. Trimming removed 5 bases from V and 5 bases from J, with 9 bases in between. The CDR3 nucleotides read TGTGCCAGCAGTGGGCAGGCATATGGCTACACCTTC. Translating gives CASSGQAYGYTF.

This clone appeared a single time. The V call is TRBV27, the J call TRBJ1-2; tentatively, D is TRBD1 (6 bases). Germline CDR1 is MNHEY and CDR2 is SMNVEV (reference sequence). The CDR3 is 13 residues long. V was clipped by 10 bases and J by 7 bases, with 19 bases between them. The CDR3 DNA reads TGTGCCACCCGTGATACAGGGAAGGGTGGCTACACCTTC. Encoded protein: CATRDTGKGGYTF.

The chain is built from TRBV27 and TRBJ2-3; TRBD2 agrees at 11 bases. This CDR3 region has 17 residues. CDR1 is MNHEY and CDR2 is SMNVEV in the germline V gene (reference sequence). The junction had 11 bases not matched to a gene; V was cut back by 4 bases and J by 5 bases. The CDR3 nucleotides read TGTGCCAGCAGTTCCGACGGTAGCGGGAGGGCCGAAGATACGCAGTATTTT. Translating gives CASSSDGSGRAEDTQYF.

This clone came up once. The rearrangement links TRBV27 to TRBJ1-4; 7 bases map to TRBD1. Germline V gene lookup returns CDR1 MNHEY and CDR2 SMNVEV (reference sequence). The CDR3 consists of 14 residues. Trimming removed 5 bases from V and 8 bases from J; junction bases left unmatched: 8. CDR3 in amino acids: CASSAKTGYEKLFF. CDR3 bases: TGTGCCAGCAGTGCCAAGACAGGGTACGAAAAACTGTTTTTT.

This chain uses TRBV6-1 with TRBJ1-3, with D tentatively TRBD1 (5 bases). The CDR3 extends over 14 amino acids. The V and J ends lost 9 bases and 0 bases respectively, with 12 bases between them. Germline V lookup: CDR1 MNHNS, CDR2 SASEGT. In DNA, the CDR3 is TGTGCCAGTCAGCAGGGTTTCTCTGGAAACACCATATATTTT. Translating it yields CASQQGFSGNTIYF.

The chain recombines TRBV11-2 with TRBJ2-1, with 7 bases fitting TRBD1. Germline CDR1 SGHAT, CDR2 FQNNGV. The CDR3 runs 15 residues. V shed 6 bases and J 9 bases; nucleotides not matched to a gene: 14. The CDR3, as DNA: TGTGCCAGCAGTACATACAGGGGTAGGTCTAGTGAGCAGTTCTTC. Amino acids: CASSTYRGRSSEQFF.

J is TRBJ1-2 and V is TRBV2; 7 bases are a match to TRBD1. The V segment lost 4 bases and the J segment 5 bases; nucleotides outside the gene matches: 13. CDR1 and CDR2 (germline): SNHLY, FYNNEI. CDR3 length equals 16 residues. The CDR3 nucleotides read TGTGCCAGCAGTGCGGGGGGACAGAAGCTCGTATATGGCTACACCTTC. It translates to CASSAGGQKLVYGYTF.

V is TRBV18 and J is TRBJ2-2, with 10 bases identical to TRBD2. CDR3 size: 18 residues. The V gene's germline CDR1 is KGHSH and CDR2 LQKENI. The junction had 11 bases not matched to a gene; V was cut back by 4 bases and J by 3 bases. The CDR3 DNA follows: TGTGCCAGCTCACTTAGCGGGGGGCCGCCTTCCTACACCGGGGAGCTGTTTTTT. Translation gives CASSLSGGPPSYTGELFF.

The gene calls are TRBV29-1 and TRBJ2-1, with a weak D call TRBD1 (6 bases). The CDR3 covers 14 residues. Germline values: CDR1 SQVTM, CDR2 ANQGSEA. V dropped 7 bases and J dropped 6 bases, with 19 bases sitting between them. The DNA of the CDR3 is TGCAGCGCCACTAAGACCGGGACACCCAATGAGCAGTTCTTC. The encoded protein is CSATKTGTPNEQFF.

In its sample, this clone was seen once. The rearrangement links TRBV7-6 to TRBJ1-2; 7 bases map to TRBD1. Germline V gene sequence: CDR1 SGHVS, CDR2 FNYEAQ. The CDR3 has 15 residues. Unmatched junction bases numbered 6, after V lost 5 bases and J lost 0 bases. CDR3 region: CASSTRDSPNYGYTF. CDR3 DNA sequence: TGTGCCAGCAGCACCCGGGACAGTCCTAACTATGGCTACACCTTC.

This chain links TRBV6-5 with TRBJ2-2; D is unclear. With 1 base removed from V and 4 bases from J, the gap between germline ends came to 4 bases. The CDR3 spans 13 residues. The germline V gene encodes CDR1 MNHEY and CDR2 SVGAGI. CDR3 loop: CASSYLVTGELFF. The DNA for the CDR3 is TGTGCCAGCAGTTACTTAGTCACCGGGGAGCTGTTTTTT.

The rearrangement uses TRBV6-5 and TRBJ1-3; tentatively, D is TRBD1 (5 bases). There are 15 residues in the CDR3. Germline lookup yields CDR1 MNHEY and CDR2 SVGAGI. Trimming removed 8 bases at V and 0 bases at J, with 14 bases between. The CDR3 reads CASGTGTPSGNTIYF. The CDR3 DNA reads TGTGCCAGCGGGACCGGGACCCCCTCTGGAAACACCATATATTTT.

J is TRBJ2-7 and V is TRBV6-5; the match to TRBD1 covers 7 bases. The ends lost 6 bases at V and 2 bases at J; junction bases unmatched: 7. The CDR3 has 14 amino acids. Germline V gene lookup returns CDR1 MNHEY and CDR2 SVGAGI. For the CDR3, the DNA is TGTGCCAGCAGCAAAACAGGGGATACCTACGAGCAGTACTTC. As protein: CASSKTGDTYEQYF.

The V call is TRBV6-5, the J call TRBJ1-5, with D possibly being TRBD1 (6 bases). This CDR3 is built from 15 residues. Trimming removed 2 bases at V and 7 bases at J, with 15 bases between. The V gene's germline CDR1 is MNHEY and CDR2 SVGAGI. This CDR3 reads CASSYTAGDIQPQHF. CDR3 DNA: TGTGCCAGCAGTTACACCGCCGGGGACATACAGCCCCAGCATTTT.

The V and J genes are TRBV10-3 and TRBJ2-2; 11 nucleotides agree with TRBD2. This CDR3 region has 16 residues. Germline V gives CDR1 ENHRY, CDR2 SYGVKD. V was pared by 10 bases and J by 6 bases, with 13 bases of the junction left unmatched. For the CDR3, the DNA is TGTGCCACCCAAGGAAAGACTAGCGGGAAGGCCGGGGAGCTGTTTTTT. It encodes CATQGKTSGKAGELFF.

The chain links TRBV25-1 to TRBJ2-2; D remains ambiguous. The CDR3 has 14 amino acids. Germline V gene data show CDR1 as MGHDK and CDR2 as SYGVNS. V was clipped by 3 bases and J by 4 bases, with 9 bases between them. The CDR3 protein is CASSDYRSTGELFF. DNA of the CDR3: TGTGCCAGCAGTGACTACAGAAGCACCGGGGAGCTGTTTTTT. Based on the CDR3 plus reference TRBV25-1 and TRBJ2-2, the full variable domain is EADIYQTPRYLVIGTGKKITLECSQTMGHDKMYWYQQDPGMELHLIHYSYGVNSTEKGDLSSESTVSRIRTEHFPLTLESARPSHTSQYLCASSDYRSTGELFFGEGSRLTVL.

The rearrangement uses TRBV6-5 and TRBJ2-1, with D perhaps matching TRBD1 (6 bases). The CDR3 is 15 amino acids. With 3 bases removed from V and 5 bases from J, the gap between germline ends came to 14 bases. Germline V gene lookup returns CDR1 MNHEY and CDR2 SVGAGI. CDR3 region: CASSYRQVKDNEQFF. As DNA, the CDR3 is TGTGCCAGCAGTTATAGACAGGTCAAGGACAATGAGCAGTTCTTC.